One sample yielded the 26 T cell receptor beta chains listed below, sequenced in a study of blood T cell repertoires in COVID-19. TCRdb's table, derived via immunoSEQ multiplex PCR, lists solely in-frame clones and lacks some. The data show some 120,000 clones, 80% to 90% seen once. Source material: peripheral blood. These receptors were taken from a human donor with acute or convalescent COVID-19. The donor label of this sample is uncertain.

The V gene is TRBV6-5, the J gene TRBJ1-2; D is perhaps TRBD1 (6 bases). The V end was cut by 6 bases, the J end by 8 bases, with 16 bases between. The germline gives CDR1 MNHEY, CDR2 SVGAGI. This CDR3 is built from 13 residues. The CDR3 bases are TGTGCCAGCAGCGGGAACAGGGCGTCCGGCTACACCTTC. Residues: CASSGNRASGYTF.

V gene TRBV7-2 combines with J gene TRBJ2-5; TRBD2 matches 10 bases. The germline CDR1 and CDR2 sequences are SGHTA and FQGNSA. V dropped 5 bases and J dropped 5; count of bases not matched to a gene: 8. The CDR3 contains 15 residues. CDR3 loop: CASSAVAGGSETQYF. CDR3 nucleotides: TGTGCCAGCAGCGCCGTAGCGGGAGGCTCGGAGACCCAGTACTTC. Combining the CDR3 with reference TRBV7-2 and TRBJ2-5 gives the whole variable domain GAGVSQSPSNKVTEKGKDVELRCDPISGHTALYWYRQSLGQGLEFLIYFQGNSAPDKSGLPSDRFSAERTGGSVSTLTIQRTQQEDSAVYLCASSAVAGGSETQYFGPGTRLLVL.

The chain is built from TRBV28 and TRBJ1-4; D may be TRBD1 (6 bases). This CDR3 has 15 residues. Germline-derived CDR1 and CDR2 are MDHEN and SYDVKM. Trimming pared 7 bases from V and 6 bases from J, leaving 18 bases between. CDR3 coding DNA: TGTGCCAGCAAGGGTAGGGGGTCGACCGATGAAAAACTGTTTTTT. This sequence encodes CASKGRGSTDEKLFF.

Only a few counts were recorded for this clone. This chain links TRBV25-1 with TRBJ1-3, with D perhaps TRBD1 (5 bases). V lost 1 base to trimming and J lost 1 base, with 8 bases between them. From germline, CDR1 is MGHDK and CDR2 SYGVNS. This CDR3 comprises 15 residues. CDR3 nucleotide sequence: TGTGCCAGCAGTGAATTAGGGGCTTCTGGAAACACCATATATTTT. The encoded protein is CASSELGASGNTIYF.

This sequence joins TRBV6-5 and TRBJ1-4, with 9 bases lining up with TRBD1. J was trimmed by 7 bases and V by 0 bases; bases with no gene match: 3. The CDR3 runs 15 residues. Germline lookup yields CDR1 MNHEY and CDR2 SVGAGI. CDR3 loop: CASSYSQGASEKLFF. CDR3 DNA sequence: TGTGCCAGCAGTTACTCACAGGGGGCTAGTGAAAAACTGTTTTTT.

The CDR3 spells CASSFWTGGAGELFF. For the CDR3, the DNA is TGTGCCAGCAGTTTCTGGACAGGGGGGGCCGGGGAGCTGTTTTTT. This chain links TRBV3-1 (or the pseudogene TRBV3-2) with TRBJ2-2; 10 bases are shared with TRBD1. This CDR3 has 15 amino acids. The junction had 7 bases not matched to a gene; V was cut back by 6 bases and J by 6 bases. Germline assignment: CDR1 LGHDT and CDR2 YNNKEL (reference sequence).

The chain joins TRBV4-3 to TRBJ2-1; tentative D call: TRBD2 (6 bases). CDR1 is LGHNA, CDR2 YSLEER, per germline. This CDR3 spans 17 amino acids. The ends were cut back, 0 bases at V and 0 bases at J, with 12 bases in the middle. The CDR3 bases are TGCGCCAGCAGCCAAGATTTCGTCGGGAGCTCCTACAATGAGCAGTTCTTC. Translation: CASSQDFVGSSYNEQFF.

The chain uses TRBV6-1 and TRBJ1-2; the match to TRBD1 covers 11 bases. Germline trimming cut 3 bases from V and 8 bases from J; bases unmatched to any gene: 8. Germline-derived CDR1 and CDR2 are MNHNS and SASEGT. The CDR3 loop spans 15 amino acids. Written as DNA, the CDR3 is TGTGCCAGCAGTGATGGGACAGGGGGTTTTCAGGGCTACACCTTC. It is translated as CASSDGTGGFQGYTF.

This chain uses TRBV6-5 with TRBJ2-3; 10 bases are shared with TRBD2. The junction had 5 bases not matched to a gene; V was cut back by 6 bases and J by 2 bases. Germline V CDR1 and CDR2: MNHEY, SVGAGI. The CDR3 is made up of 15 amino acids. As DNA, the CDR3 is TGTGCCAGCAGGAAAGCGGGGGGGATCACAGATACGCAGTATTTT. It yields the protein CASRKAGGITDTQYF.

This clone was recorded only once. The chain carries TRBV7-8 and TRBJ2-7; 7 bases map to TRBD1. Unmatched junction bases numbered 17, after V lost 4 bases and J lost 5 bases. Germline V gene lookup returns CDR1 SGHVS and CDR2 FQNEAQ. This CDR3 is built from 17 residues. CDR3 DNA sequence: TGTGCCAGCAGCTCACCCCCCACCTCCGGGACAGCTGACGAGCAGTACTTC. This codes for CASSSPPTSGTADEQYF.

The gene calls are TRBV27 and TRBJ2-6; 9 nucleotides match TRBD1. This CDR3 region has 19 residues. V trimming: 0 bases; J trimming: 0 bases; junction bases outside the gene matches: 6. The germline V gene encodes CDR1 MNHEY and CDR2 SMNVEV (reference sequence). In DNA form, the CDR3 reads TGTGCCAGCAGTTTATCGAAGGGACAGGGTCTCTCTGGGGCCAACGTCCTGACTTTC. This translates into CASSLSKGQGLSGANVLTF.

CDR3 protein: CASSPRQGLAGNTIYF. The CDR3 coding sequence is TGTGCCAGCTCACCCCGACAGGGACTCGCAGGAAACACCATATATTTT. The chain recombines TRBV18 with TRBJ1-3; the match to TRBD1 covers 7 bases. Germline V lookup: CDR1 KGHSH, CDR2 LQKENI. CDR3 size: 16 residues. V gave up 3 bases and J gave up 4 bases; unmatched junction bases: 9.

DNA of the CDR3: TGTGCCAGCACCGAAAGCGGACAGGGTCCTTACGAGCAGTACTTC. Translation: CASTESGQGPYEQYF. This rearrangement joins TRBV5-4 to TRBJ2-7; 8 bases line up with TRBD1. The CDR3 length is 15 residues. CDR1 is SGHNT, CDR2 YYREEE, per germline (reference sequence). J lost 4 bases, V lost 6 bases, and 12 bases had no gene match.

Here the CDR3 DNA reads TGTGCCAGCAGTGTTAGCTCTCCCTACGAGCAGTACTTC. This encodes CASSVSSPYEQYF. The rearrangement links TRBV2 to TRBJ2-7; no clear D. Deletions cut 4 bases from V and 2 bases from J, with 9 bases between. The germline gives CDR1 SNHLY, CDR2 FYNNEI. The CDR3 spans 13 residues. Full variable domain (outside the CDR3, taken from reference TRBV2 and TRBJ2-7): EPEVTQTPSHQVTQMGQEVILRCVPISNHLYFYWYRQILGQKVEFLVSFYNNEISEKSEIFDDQFSVERPDGSNFTLKIRSTKLEDSAMYFCASSVSSPYEQYFGPGTRLTVT.

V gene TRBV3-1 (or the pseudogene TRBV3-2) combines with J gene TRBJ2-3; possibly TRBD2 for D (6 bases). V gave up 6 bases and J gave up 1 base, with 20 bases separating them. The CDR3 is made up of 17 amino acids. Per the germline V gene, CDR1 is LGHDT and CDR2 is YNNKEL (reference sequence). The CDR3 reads CASRSGPRELGTDTQYF. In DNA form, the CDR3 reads TGTGCCAGCAGGAGCGGCCCGCGGGAATTGGGCACAGATACGCAGTATTTT.

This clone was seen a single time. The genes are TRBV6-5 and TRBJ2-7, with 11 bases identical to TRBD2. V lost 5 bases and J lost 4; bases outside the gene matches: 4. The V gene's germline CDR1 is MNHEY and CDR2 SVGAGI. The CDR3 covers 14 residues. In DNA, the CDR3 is TGTGCCAGCAGTCTTAGCGGGAGGGCTTACGAGCAGTACTTC. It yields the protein CASSLSGRAYEQYF.

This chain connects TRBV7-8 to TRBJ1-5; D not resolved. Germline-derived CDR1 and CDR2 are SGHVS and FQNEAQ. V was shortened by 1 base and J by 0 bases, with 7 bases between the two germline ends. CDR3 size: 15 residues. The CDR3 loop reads CASSLVGGSNQPQHF. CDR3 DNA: TGTGCCAGCAGCTTAGTTGGAGGTAGCAATCAGCCCCAGCATTTT.

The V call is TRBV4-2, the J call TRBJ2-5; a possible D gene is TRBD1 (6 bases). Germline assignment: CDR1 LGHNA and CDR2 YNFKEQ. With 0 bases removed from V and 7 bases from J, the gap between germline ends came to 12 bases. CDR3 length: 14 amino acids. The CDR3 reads CASSQETGLGTQYF. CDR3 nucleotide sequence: TGTGCCAGCAGCCAAGAAACAGGGCTGGGGACCCAGTACTTC.

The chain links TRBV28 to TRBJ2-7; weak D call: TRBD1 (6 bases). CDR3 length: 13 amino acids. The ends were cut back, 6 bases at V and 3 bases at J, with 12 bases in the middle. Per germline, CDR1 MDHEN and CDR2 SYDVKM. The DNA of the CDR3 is TGTGCCAGCAGCCCCGAGACAGGCTACGAGCAGTACTTC. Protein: CASSPETGYEQYF.

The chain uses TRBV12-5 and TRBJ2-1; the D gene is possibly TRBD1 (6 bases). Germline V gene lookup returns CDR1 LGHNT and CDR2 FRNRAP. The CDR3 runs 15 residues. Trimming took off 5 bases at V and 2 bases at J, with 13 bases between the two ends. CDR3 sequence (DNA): TGTGCTAGTGGTACACAGGGCTACACCTACAATGAGCAGTTCTTC. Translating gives CASGTQGYTYNEQFF. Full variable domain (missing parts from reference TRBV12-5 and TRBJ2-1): DARVTQTPRHKVTEMGQEVTMRCQPILGHNTVFWYRQTMMQGLELLAYFRNRAPLDDSGMPKDRFSAEMPDATLATLKIQPSEPRDSAVYFCASGTQGYTYNEQFFGPGTRLTVL.

The CDR3: CASSGFGRGAGGTEAFF. The DNA for the CDR3 is TGTGCCAGCAGTGGCTTTGGGAGGGGCGCGGGAGGAACTGAAGCTTTCTTT. The chain employs TRBV27 and TRBJ1-1, with D perhaps matching TRBD1 (5 bases). This CDR3 comprises 17 residues. Per germline, CDR1 MNHEY and CDR2 SMNVEV (reference sequence). Trimming shortened V by 5 bases and J by 5 bases, and 24 bases separated the two germline ends.

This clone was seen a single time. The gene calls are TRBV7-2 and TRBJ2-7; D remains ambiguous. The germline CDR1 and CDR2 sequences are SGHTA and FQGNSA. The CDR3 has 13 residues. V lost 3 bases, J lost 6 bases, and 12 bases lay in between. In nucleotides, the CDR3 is TGTGCCAGCAGCTTTGTCCGCGAAGCCGAGCAGTACTTC. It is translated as CASSFVREAEQYF.

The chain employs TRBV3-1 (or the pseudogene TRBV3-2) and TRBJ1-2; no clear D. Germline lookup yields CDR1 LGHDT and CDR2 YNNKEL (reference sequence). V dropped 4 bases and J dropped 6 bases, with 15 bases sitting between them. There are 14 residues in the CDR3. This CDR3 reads CASSRKGEVHGYTF. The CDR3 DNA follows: TGTGCCAGCAGCCGTAAAGGAGAGGTGCATGGCTACACCTTC.

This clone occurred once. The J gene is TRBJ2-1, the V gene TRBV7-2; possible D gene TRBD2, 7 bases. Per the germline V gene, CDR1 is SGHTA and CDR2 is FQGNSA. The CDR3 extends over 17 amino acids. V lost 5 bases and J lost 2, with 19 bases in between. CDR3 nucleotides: TGTGCCAGCAGCACAGGCGGTGGCGGGGGCGCCTACAATGAGCAGTTCTTC. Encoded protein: CASSTGGGGGAYNEQFF.

CDR3 DNA: TGTGCCAGCAACCTACAGGGTTATGGCTACACCTTC. Protein: CASNLQGYGYTF. This sequence joins TRBV28 and TRBJ1-2, with D perhaps matching TRBD1 (6 bases). The CDR3 contains 12 residues. Germline V lookup: CDR1 MDHEN, CDR2 SYDVKM. V lost 7 bases to trimming and J lost 5 bases, with 11 bases between them.

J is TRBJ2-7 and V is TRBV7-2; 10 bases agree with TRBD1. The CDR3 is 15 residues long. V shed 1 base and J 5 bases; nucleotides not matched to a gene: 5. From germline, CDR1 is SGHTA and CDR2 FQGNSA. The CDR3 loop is CASSLVSGTGDEQYF. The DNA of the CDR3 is TGTGCCAGCAGCTTAGTCTCCGGGACAGGGGACGAGCAGTACTTC.